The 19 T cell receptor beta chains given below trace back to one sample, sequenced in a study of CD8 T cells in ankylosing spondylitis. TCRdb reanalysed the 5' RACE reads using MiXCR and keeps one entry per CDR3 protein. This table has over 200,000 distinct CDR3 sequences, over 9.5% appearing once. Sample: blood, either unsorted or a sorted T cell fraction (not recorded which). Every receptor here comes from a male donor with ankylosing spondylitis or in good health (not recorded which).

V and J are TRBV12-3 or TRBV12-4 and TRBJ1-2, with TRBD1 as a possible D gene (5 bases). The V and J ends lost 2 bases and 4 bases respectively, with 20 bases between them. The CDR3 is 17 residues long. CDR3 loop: CASSLQRQSISGYGYTF. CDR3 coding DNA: TGTGCCAGCAGTTTACAGCGACAGTCCATTTCGGGCTATGGCTACACCTTC.

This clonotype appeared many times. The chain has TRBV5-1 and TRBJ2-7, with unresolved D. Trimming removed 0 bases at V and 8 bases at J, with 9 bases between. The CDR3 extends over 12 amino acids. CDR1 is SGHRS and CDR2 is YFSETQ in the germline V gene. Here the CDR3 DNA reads TGCGCCAGCAGCTTGGCCAACGGACAGCAGTACTTC. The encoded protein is CASSLANGQQYF. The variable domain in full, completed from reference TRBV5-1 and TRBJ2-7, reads KAGVTQTPRYLIKTRGQQVTLSCSPISGHRSVSWYQQTPGQGLQFLFEYFSETQRNKGNFPGRFSGRQFSNSRSEMNVSTLELGDSALYLCASSLANGQQYFGPGTRLTVT.

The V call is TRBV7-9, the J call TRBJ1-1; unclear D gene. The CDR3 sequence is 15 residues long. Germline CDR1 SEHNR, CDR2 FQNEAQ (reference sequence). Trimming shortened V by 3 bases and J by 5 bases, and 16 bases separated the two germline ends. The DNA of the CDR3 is TGTGCCAGCAGCTTGGGATCGATGACGGGGACTGAAGCTTTCTTT. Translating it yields CASSLGSMTGTEAFF.

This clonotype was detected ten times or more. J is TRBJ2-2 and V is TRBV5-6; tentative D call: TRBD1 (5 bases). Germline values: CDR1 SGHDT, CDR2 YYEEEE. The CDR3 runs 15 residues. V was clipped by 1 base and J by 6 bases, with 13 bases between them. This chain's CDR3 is CASSLISTAPGELFF. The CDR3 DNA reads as TGTGCCAGCAGCTTGATCTCGACAGCACCCGGGGAGCTGTTTTTT.

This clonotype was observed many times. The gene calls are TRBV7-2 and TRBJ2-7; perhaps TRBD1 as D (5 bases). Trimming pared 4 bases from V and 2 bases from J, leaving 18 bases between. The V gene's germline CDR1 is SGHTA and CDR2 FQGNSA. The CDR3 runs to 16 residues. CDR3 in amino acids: CASSSLTGVWPYEQYF. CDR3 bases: TGTGCCAGCAGCTCCCTCACAGGCGTTTGGCCCTACGAGCAGTACTTC.

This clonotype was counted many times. The CDR3: CAISDPSLQETQYF. The CDR3, as DNA: TGTGCCATCAGTGACCCTAGCTTACAAGAGACCCAGTACTTC. The chain couples TRBV10-3 to TRBJ2-5; D perhaps matches TRBD2 (5 bases). CDR1 ENHRY and CDR2 SYGVKD come from the germline V gene. The V end was cut by 3 bases, the J end by 2 bases, with 10 bases between. This CDR3 is built from 14 residues.

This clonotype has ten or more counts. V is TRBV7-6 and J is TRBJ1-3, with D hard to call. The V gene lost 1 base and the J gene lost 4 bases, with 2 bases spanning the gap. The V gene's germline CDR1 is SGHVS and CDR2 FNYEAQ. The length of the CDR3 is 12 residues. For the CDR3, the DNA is TGTGCCAGCAGCTTAGAGGGAAACACCATATATTTT. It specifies CASSLEGNTIYF. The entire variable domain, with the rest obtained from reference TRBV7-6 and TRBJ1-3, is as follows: GAGVSQSPRYKVTKRGQDVALRCDPISGHVSLYWYRQALGQGPEFLTYFNYEAQQDKSGLPNDRFSAERPEGSISTLTIQRTEQRDSAMYRCASSLEGNTIYFGEGSWLTVV.

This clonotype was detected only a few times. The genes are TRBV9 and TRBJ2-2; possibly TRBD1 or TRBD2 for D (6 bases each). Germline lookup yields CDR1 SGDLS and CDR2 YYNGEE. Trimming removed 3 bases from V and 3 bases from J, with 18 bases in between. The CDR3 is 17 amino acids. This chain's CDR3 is CASSDVQMGGHTGELFF. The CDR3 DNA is TGTGCCAGCAGCGATGTCCAAATGGGGGGCCACACCGGGGAGCTGTTTTTT.

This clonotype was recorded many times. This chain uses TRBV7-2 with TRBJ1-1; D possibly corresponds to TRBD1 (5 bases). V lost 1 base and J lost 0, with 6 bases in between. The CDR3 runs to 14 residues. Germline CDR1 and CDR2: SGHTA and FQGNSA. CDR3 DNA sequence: TGTGCCAGCAGCTTAGGAGGGGTGAACACTGAAGCTTTCTTT. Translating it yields CASSLGGVNTEAFF.

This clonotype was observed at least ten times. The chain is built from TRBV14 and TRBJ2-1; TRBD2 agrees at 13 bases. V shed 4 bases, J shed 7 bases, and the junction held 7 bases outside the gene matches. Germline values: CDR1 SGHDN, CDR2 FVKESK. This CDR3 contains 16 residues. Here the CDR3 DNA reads TGTGCCAGCAGCCTTACGGGGACTAGCGGGGTAAATGAGCAGTTCTTC. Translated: CASSLTGTSGVNEQFF.

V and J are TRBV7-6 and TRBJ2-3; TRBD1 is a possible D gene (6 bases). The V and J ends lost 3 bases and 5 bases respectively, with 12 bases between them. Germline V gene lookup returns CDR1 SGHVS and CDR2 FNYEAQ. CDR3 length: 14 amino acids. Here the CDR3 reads CASSFEGVGDTQYF. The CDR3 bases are TGTGCCAGCAGCTTTGAGGGGGTCGGAGATACGCAGTATTTT.

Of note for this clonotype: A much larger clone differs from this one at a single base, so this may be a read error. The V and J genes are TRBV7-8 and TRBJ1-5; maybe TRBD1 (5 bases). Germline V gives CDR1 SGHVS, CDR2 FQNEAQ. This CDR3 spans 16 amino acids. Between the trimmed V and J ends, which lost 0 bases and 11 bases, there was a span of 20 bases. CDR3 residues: CASSLAQGGVLRTQHF. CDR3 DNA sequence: TGTGCCAGCAGCTTAGCTCAGGGAGGAGTCTTAAGGACCCAGCATTTT. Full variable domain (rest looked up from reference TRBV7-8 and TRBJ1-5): GAGVSQSPRYKVAKRGQDVALRCDPISGHVSLFWYQQALGQGPEFLTYFQNEAQLDKSGLPSDRFFAERPEGSVSTLKIQRTQQEDSAVYLCASSLAQGGVLRTQHFGDGTRLSIL.

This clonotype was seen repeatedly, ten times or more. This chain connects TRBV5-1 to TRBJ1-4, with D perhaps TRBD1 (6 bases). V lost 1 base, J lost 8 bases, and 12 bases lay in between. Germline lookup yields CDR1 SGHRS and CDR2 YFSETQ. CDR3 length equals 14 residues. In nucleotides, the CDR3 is TGCGCCAGCAGCTTGCCAGGGGCAGGCGAAAAACTGTTTTTT. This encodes CASSLPGAGEKLFF. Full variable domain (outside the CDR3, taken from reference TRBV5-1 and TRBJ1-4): KAGVTQTPRYLIKTRGQQVTLSCSPISGHRSVSWYQQTPGQGLQFLFEYFSETQRNKGNFPGRFSGRQFSNSRSEMNVSTLELGDSALYLCASSLPGAGEKLFFGSGTQLSVL.

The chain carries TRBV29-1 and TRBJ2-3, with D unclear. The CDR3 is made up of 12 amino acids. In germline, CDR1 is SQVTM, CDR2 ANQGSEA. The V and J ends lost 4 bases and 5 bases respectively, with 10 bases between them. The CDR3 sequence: CSVVDVGDTQYF. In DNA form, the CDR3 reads TGCAGCGTTGTCGACGTTGGAGATACGCAGTATTTT.

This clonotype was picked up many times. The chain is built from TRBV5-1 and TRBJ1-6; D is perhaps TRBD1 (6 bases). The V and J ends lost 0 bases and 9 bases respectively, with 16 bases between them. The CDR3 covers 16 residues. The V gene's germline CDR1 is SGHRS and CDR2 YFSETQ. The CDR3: CASSLGVGGRGSPLHF. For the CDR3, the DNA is TGCGCCAGCAGCTTGGGGGTCGGGGGGCGCGGTTCACCCCTCCACTTT.

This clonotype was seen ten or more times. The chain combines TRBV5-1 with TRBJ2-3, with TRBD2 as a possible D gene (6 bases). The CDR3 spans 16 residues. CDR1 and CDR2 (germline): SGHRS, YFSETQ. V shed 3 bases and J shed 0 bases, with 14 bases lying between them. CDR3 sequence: CASSSEGSVSTDTQYF. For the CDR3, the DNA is TGCGCCAGCAGCTCGGAGGGTAGCGTAAGCACAGATACGCAGTATTTT.

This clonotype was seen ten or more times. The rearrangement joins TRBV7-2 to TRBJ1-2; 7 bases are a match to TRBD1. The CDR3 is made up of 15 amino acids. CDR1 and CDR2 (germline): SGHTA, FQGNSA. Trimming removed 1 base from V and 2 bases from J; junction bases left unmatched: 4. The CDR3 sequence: CASSLGTGSNYGYTF. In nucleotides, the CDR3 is TGTGCCAGCAGCTTAGGGACAGGTTCCAACTATGGCTACACCTTC. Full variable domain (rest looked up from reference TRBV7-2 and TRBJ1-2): GAGVSQSPSNKVTEKGKDVELRCDPISGHTALYWYRQSLGQGLEFLIYFQGNSAPDKSGLPSDRFSAERTGGSVSTLTIQRTQQEDSAVYLCASSLGTGSNYGYTFGSGTRLTVV.

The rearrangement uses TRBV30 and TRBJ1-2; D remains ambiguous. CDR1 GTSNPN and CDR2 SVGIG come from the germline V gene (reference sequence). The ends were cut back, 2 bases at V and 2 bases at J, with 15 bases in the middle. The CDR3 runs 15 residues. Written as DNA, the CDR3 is TGTGCCTGGAGTCGGGAGGGAGTAGCCAACTATGGCTACACCTTC. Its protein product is CAWSREGVANYGYTF.

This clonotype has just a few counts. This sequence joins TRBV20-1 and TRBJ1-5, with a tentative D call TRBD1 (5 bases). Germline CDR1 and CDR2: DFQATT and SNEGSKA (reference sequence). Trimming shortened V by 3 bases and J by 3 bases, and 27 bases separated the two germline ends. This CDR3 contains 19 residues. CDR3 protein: CSARGLWAGHQPFNQPQHF. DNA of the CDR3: TGCAGTGCTAGGGGCCTCTGGGCAGGACACCAACCTTTCAATCAGCCCCAGCATTTT.